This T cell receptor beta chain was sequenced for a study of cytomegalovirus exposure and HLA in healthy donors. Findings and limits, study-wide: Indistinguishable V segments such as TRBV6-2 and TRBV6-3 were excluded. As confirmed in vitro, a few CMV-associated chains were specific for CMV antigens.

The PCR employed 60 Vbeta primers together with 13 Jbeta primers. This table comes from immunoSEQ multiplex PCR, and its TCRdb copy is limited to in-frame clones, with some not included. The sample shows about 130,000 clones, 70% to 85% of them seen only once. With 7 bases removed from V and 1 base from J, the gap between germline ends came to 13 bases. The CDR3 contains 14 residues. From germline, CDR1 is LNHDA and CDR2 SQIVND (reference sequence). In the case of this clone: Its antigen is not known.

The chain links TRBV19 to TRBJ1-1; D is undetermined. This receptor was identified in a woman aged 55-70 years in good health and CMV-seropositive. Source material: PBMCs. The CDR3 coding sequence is TGTGCCAGTATCGCAGCCCGGGGGAACACTGAAGCTTTCTTT. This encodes CASIAARGNTEAFF.